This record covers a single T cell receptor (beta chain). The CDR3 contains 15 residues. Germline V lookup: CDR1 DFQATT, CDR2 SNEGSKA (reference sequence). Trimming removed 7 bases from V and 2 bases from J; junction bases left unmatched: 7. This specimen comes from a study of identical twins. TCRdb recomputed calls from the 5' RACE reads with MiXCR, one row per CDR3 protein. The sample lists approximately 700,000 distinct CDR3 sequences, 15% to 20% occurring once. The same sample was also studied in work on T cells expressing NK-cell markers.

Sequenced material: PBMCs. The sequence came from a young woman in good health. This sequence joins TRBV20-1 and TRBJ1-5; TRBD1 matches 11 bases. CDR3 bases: TGCAGTGGGACAGGGGGCGCGGGGGGCAATCAGCCCCAGCATTTT. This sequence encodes CSGTGGAGGNQPQHF.